Listed below are T cell receptor beta chains from one sample, sequenced in a study of blood T cell repertoires in COVID-19. Assay: immunoSEQ multiplex PCR; the TCRdb copy retains only in-frame clones and omits some. The sample lists over 200,000 clones, approximately 90% occurring once. Sequenced input: peripheral blood. Receptors were obtained from a man younger than 40 with COVID-19, enrolled during active disease. Each CDR3 is given with its conserved first and last residue. D genes are given only for firm matches. Expanded clones get a size class; other rows say once, few or many, or leave the size out.

CDR3 protein: CASIRTGQAAEAFF
CDR3 DNA: TGTGCCAGCATTAGAACCGGCCAGGCCGCTGAAGCTTTCTTT
clone size: NA
D gene: NA
CDR3 length: 14
V gene: TRBV6-5
J gene: TRBJ1-1

CDR3 protein: CASSRLADNEQFF
CDR3 DNA: TGTGCCAGCAGCCGCCTAGCGGACAATGAGCAGTTCTTC
clone size: NA
D gene: TRBD2
CDR3 length: 13
V gene: TRBV11-3
J gene: TRBJ2-1

CDR3 protein: CASSLAARGPGNTIYF
CDR3 DNA: TGCGCCAGCAGCTTGGCCGCCAGGGGGCCTGGAAACACCATATATTTT
clone size: NA
D gene: TRBD1
CDR3 length: 16
V gene: TRBV5-1
J gene: TRBJ1-3

CDR3 protein: CASSADRGRPQHF
CDR3 DNA: TGTGCCAGCAGCGCCGACAGGGGCCGGCCCCAGCATTTT
clone size: NA
D gene: TRBD1
CDR3 length: 13
V gene: TRBV6-5
J gene: TRBJ1-5

CDR3 protein: CASSRGIQQGAPFNQPQHF
CDR3 DNA: TGTGCCAGCAGCCGAGGAATTCAACAGGGGGCACCGTTCAATCAGCCCCAGCATTTT
clone size: once
D gene: TRBD1
CDR3 length: 19
V gene: TRBV3-1/TRBV3-2
J gene: TRBJ1-5

CDR3 protein: CASSPNRQGANEKLFF
CDR3 DNA: TGTGCCAGCTCACCGAATAGACAGGGGGCTAATGAAAAACTGTTTTTT
clone size: NA
D gene: TRBD1
CDR3 length: 16
V gene: TRBV18
J gene: TRBJ1-4

CDR3 protein: CASSVGGTLYGYTF
CDR3 DNA: TGTGCCAGCAGCGTAGGAGGGACACTCTATGGCTACACCTTC
clone size: NA
D gene: NA
CDR3 length: 14
V gene: TRBV9
J gene: TRBJ1-2

CDR3 protein: CASRPGTRGTGELFF
CDR3 DNA: TGTGCCAGTAGACCCGGGACTAGAGGTACCGGGGAGCTGTTTTTT
clone size: NA
D gene: TRBD2
CDR3 length: 15
V gene: TRBV19
J gene: TRBJ2-2

CDR3 protein: CASSLDGQLVSYEQYF
CDR3 DNA: TGCGCCAGCAGCTTGGACGGACAGCTCGTATCCTACGAGCAGTACTTC
clone size: once
D gene: NA
CDR3 length: 16
V gene: TRBV5-1
J gene: TRBJ2-7

CDR3 protein: CASSKNRQGGWYGYTF
CDR3 DNA: TGTGCCAGCAGCAAAAACCGACAGGGAGGTTGGTATGGCTACACCTTC
clone size: NA
D gene: TRBD1
CDR3 length: 16
V gene: TRBV6-2/TRBV6-3
J gene: TRBJ1-2

CDR3 protein: CASSTRQADYGYTF
CDR3 DNA: TGTGCCAGCAGCACCCGACAGGCTGACTATGGCTACACCTTC
clone size: NA
D gene: NA
CDR3 length: 14
V gene: TRBV11-2
J gene: TRBJ1-2

CDR3 protein: CASRLRLGGANVLTF
CDR3 DNA: TGTGCCAGCAGACTCAGGCTTGGCGGGGCCAACGTCCTGACTTTC
clone size: NA
D gene: NA
CDR3 length: 15
V gene: TRBV3-1/TRBV3-2
J gene: TRBJ2-6

CDR3 protein: CASSVQGPAGVEAFF
CDR3 DNA: TGTGCCAGCAGTGTACAGGGACCTGCCGGGGTTGAAGCTTTCTTT
clone size: NA
D gene: NA
CDR3 length: 15
V gene: TRBV2
J gene: TRBJ1-1

CDR3 protein: CASSFRTSGRLRQYTQYF
CDR3 DNA: TGTGCCAGCAGCTTTAGGACTAGCGGGAGGCTACGACAGTATACGCAGTATTTT
clone size: NA
D gene: TRBD2
CDR3 length: 18
V gene: TRBV5-4
J gene: TRBJ2-3

CDR3 protein: CASSPSPPTGSYGYTF
CDR3 DNA: TGTGCCAGCTCACCGTCCCCCCCGACAGGGTCCTATGGCTACACCTTC
clone size: few
D gene: TRBD1
CDR3 length: 16
V gene: TRBV18
J gene: TRBJ1-2

CDR3 protein: CASSSTGERTGSFLYEQYF
CDR3 DNA: TGTGCCAGCAGCTCTACGGGGGAACGGACAGGGTCTTTTCTCTACGAGCAGTACTTC
clone size: NA
D gene: TRBD1
CDR3 length: 19
V gene: TRBV7-9
J gene: TRBJ2-7

CDR3 protein: CASSSVTEAFF
CDR3 DNA: TGTGCCAGCAGCTCGGTGACTGAAGCTTTCTTT
clone size: NA
D gene: NA
CDR3 length: 11
V gene: TRBV11-2
J gene: TRBJ1-1

CDR3 protein: CASSRILANQPQHF
CDR3 DNA: TGTGCCAGCAGCCGGATACTTGCCAATCAGCCCCAGCATTTT
clone size: NA
D gene: NA
CDR3 length: 14
V gene: TRBV7-8
J gene: TRBJ1-5

CDR3 protein: CASSVSRGTEAFF
CDR3 DNA: TGTGCCAGCAGCGTAAGTCGGGGGACTGAAGCTTTCTTT
clone size: NA
D gene: NA
CDR3 length: 13
V gene: TRBV9
J gene: TRBJ1-1

CDR3 protein: CASSFGGRGRVGYTEAFF
CDR3 DNA: TGTGCCAGCAGCTTCGGCGGGCGGGGGCGCGTAGGGTACACTGAAGCTTTCTTT
clone size: NA
D gene: NA
CDR3 length: 18
V gene: TRBV9
J gene: TRBJ1-1

CDR3 protein: CASSQSTGVYEQYF
CDR3 DNA: TGCGCCAGCAGCCAATCTACAGGGGTCTACGAGCAGTACTTC
clone size: NA
D gene: TRBD1
CDR3 length: 14
V gene: TRBV4-1
J gene: TRBJ2-7

CDR3 protein: CASSWDRLNTEAFF
CDR3 DNA: TGTGCCAGTAGTTGGGACAGGTTGAACACTGAAGCTTTCTTT
clone size: NA
D gene: TRBD1
CDR3 length: 14
V gene: TRBV19
J gene: TRBJ1-1

CDR3 protein: CASSPLSGPSSYNSPLHF
CDR3 DNA: TGTGCCAGCTCACCACTCAGCGGCCCGAGCTCCTATAATTCACCCCTCCACTTT
clone size: NA
D gene: NA
CDR3 length: 18
V gene: TRBV18
J gene: TRBJ1-6

CDR3 protein: CASSLGVWVRRVPEAFF
CDR3 DNA: TGTGCCAGCAGCTTAGGTGTTTGGGTTAGGCGGGTGCCTGAAGCTTTCTTT
clone size: NA
D gene: NA
CDR3 length: 17
V gene: TRBV11-2
J gene: TRBJ1-1

CDR3 protein: CASSLVSGGMGGPQHF
CDR3 DNA: TGTGCCAGCAGTTTGGTTAGCGGGGGGATGGGGGGGCCCCAGCATTTT
clone size: NA
D gene: NA
CDR3 length: 16
V gene: TRBV28
J gene: TRBJ1-5

CDR3 protein: CASSQEIGTSGIYEQYF
CDR3 DNA: TGTGCCAGCAGCCAAGAGATCGGGACTAGCGGGATCTACGAGCAGTACTTC
clone size: NA
D gene: TRBD2
CDR3 length: 17
V gene: TRBV4-2
J gene: TRBJ2-7

CDR3 protein: CASSILAGGLISTDTQYF
CDR3 DNA: TGTGCCAGCAGCATCCTAGCGGGGGGACTCATAAGCACAGATACGCAGTATTTT
clone size: once
D gene: TRBD2
CDR3 length: 18
V gene: TRBV7-2
J gene: TRBJ2-3

CDR3 protein: CASSVGGTGAEAFF
CDR3 DNA: TGTGCCAGCAGCGTAGGAGGGACAGGGGCTGAAGCTTTCTTT
clone size: NA
D gene: TRBD1
CDR3 length: 14
V gene: TRBV9
J gene: TRBJ1-1

CDR3 protein: CASSPRTGTGTYEQYF
CDR3 DNA: TGTGCCAGCAGCCCCAGGACCGGGACAGGGACCTACGAGCAGTACTTC
clone size: once
D gene: TRBD1
CDR3 length: 16
V gene: TRBV9
J gene: TRBJ2-7

CDR3 protein: CASSQDSARVVFYTF
CDR3 DNA: TGCGCCAGCAGCCAAGATTCCGCCAGGGTAGTATTCTACACCTTC
clone size: NA
D gene: NA
CDR3 length: 15
V gene: TRBV4-1
J gene: TRBJ1-2

CDR3 protein: CASSPGIGERYNEQFF
CDR3 DNA: TGTGCCAGCAGCCCGGGTATCGGAGAGCGGTACAATGAGCAGTTCTTC
clone size: NA
D gene: NA
CDR3 length: 16
V gene: TRBV7-3
J gene: TRBJ2-1

CDR3 protein: CASRRSGGTGNSPLHF
CDR3 DNA: TGTGCCAGCAGGAGATCGGGGGGGACAGGGAATTCACCCCTCCACTTT
clone size: once
D gene: TRBD1
CDR3 length: 16
V gene: TRBV2
J gene: TRBJ1-6

CDR3 protein: CASSPPTAGGNYGYTF
CDR3 DNA: TGTGCCAGCTCACCACCAACGGCAGGGGGCAACTATGGCTACACCTTC
clone size: NA
D gene: TRBD1
CDR3 length: 16
V gene: TRBV18
J gene: TRBJ1-2